A single sample is the source of the 8 T cell receptor beta chains below, sequenced in a study of lymphopenia after photon versus proton radiotherapy. TCRdb's table, derived via immunoSEQ multiplex PCR, lists solely in-frame clones and lacks some. The top ten clones hold 2.2% of a sample with 43,000 or so clones, roughly 85% of them seen once. The sequences come from peripheral blood, collected from a patient treated with photon-based radiotherapy. These receptors were obtained from a man aged 40-50 years with gastric cancer.

This chain joins TRBV11-3 and TRBJ2-1, with D possibly being TRBD1 or TRBD2 (5 bases each). The germline gives CDR1 SGHNT, CDR2 YENEEA. Trimming cost V 5 bases and J 15 bases, with 20 bases left between them. The CDR3 runs to 13 residues. Written as DNA, the CDR3 is TGTGCCAGCAGCATTACCGGGACCCCCAGCCCGTTCTTC. Its translation: CASSITGTPSPFF. Variable domain in full (rest from reference TRBV11-3 and TRBJ2-1): EAGVVQSPRYKIIEKKQPVAFWCNPISGHNTLYWYLQNLGQGPELLIRYENEEAVDDSQLPKDRFSAERLKGVDSTLKIQPAELGDSAVYLCASSITGTPSPFFGPGTRLTVL.

The chain recombines TRBV11-2 with TRBJ2-2, with D perhaps being TRBD1 or TRBD2 (6 bases each). The CDR3 runs 14 residues. Trimming shortened V by 4 bases and J by 6 bases, and 12 bases separated the two germline ends. CDR1 SGHAT and CDR2 FQNNGV come from the germline V gene. Here the CDR3 reads CASSSPRGPGELFF. In DNA form, the CDR3 reads TGTGCCAGCAGCTCCCCCCGGGGGCCCGGGGAGCTGTTTTTT.

The chain joins TRBV18 to TRBJ1-5; 12 bases map to TRBD1. V gave up 3 bases and J gave up 6 bases; unmatched junction bases: 3. Germline V gene sequence: CDR1 KGHSH, CDR2 LQKENI. This CDR3 contains 15 residues. In DNA form, the CDR3 reads TGTGCCAGCTCACCGGGACAGGGGGCAGCTCAGCCCCAGCATTTT. Translation gives CASSPGQGAAQPQHF.

The gene calls are TRBV9 and TRBJ2-1, with TRBD1 matching over 7 bases. Looked up from germline, CDR1 is SGDLS and CDR2 is YYNGEE. The length of the CDR3 is 14 residues. Losses at the gene ends were 4 bases for V and 10 bases for J; bases not matched to a gene: 11. CDR3 sequence reads: CASSLRQGLGEQFF. Written as DNA, the CDR3 is TGTGCCAGCAGCCTAAGACAGGGTCTGGGCGAGCAGTTCTTC.

The chain recombines TRBV18 with TRBJ1-5; D is uncertain. The CDR3 covers 14 residues. In germline, CDR1 is KGHSH, CDR2 LQKENI. Trimming shortened V by 6 bases and J by 1 base, and 10 bases separated the two germline ends. This chain's CDR3 is CASSLLESNQPQHF. In DNA, the CDR3 is TGTGCCAGCTCCCTTCTTGAAAGCAATCAGCCCCAGCATTTT.

This sequence joins TRBV11-3 and TRBJ1-3; D is unclear. Trimming removed 5 bases at V and 0 bases at J, with 8 bases between. The CDR3 is made up of 14 amino acids. The germline gives CDR1 SGHNT, CDR2 YENEEA. Here the CDR3 DNA reads TGTGCCAGCAGCGCTGGTGGCTCTGGAAACACCATATATTTT. Translated, it gives CASSAGGSGNTIYF.

The chain couples TRBV2 to TRBJ1-4, with D perhaps matching TRBD1 (5 bases). The germline V and J ends were trimmed by 4 bases and 7 bases, with 25 bases remaining between them. The CDR3 is made up of 18 amino acids. Germline lookup yields CDR1 SNHLY and CDR2 FYNNEI. The CDR3 loop is CASSGGVGQSTSGEKLFF. CDR3 nucleotide sequence: TGTGCCAGCAGTGGGGGGGTAGGCCAGTCGACCTCTGGTGAAAAACTGTTTTTT.

This sequence joins TRBV7-8 and TRBJ1-4; D may be TRBD1 (5 bases). V dropped 1 base and J dropped 2 bases, with 14 bases sitting between them. This CDR3 is built from 17 residues. Germline-derived CDR1 and CDR2 are SGHVS and FQNEAQ. CDR3 sequence (DNA): TGTGCCAGCAGCTTAGAGGAGAGGGACGGTACTAATGAAAAACTGTTTTTT. This codes for CASSLEERDGTNEKLFF.